Listed below are T cell receptor beta chains from one sample, sequenced in a study of shared clonotypes between healthy human individuals. TCRdb keeps only in-frame clones here, not all; method: immunoSEQ multiplex PCR. The data show 2,500,000 or so clones, with roughly nine tenths seen just once and over 0.12% held by the top ten. The sample comprised naive CD4+ T cells sorted from blood. The receptors were sampled from a man between 18 and 29 years old in good health. The CDR3 runs from the conserved cysteine through the conserved F or W. The D gene is left open where the match is weak. The size of a clone is reported for some rows only, either as once, few or many, or as a class for expanded clones.

TRBV7-2	TRBJ2-1	NA	TRBD2	TGTGCCAGCAGCTTAGACCTAGCGGGAGGCTATGAGCAGTTCTTC	CASSLDLAGGYEQFF
TRBV9	TRBJ2-6	few	NA	TGTGCCAGCAGCCCCAGTCATGGGGCCAACGTCCTGACTTTC	CASSPSHGANVLTF
TRBV29-1	TRBJ1-4	NA	NA	TGCAGCGTTGAAGCCGGACACCCAACTAATGAAAAACTGTTTTTT	CSVEAGHPTNEKLFF
TRBV25-1	TRBJ1-6	NA	TRBD1	TGTGCCAGCAGTGAAGGGACAGGGAACTTGAATTCACCCCTCCACTTT	CASSEGTGNLNSPLHF
TRBV28	TRBJ2-3	NA	TRBD2	TGTGCCAGCAGTCCGGGACTAGCGGGGGGGGAAAGCACAGATACGCAGTATTTT	CASSPGLAGGESTDTQYF
TRBV5-4	TRBJ1-4	NA	TRBD1	TGTGCCAGCAGCTACCGACAGGGGGCTAATGAAAAACTGTTTTTT	CASSYRQGANEKLFF
TRBV2	TRBJ2-7	NA	NA	TGTGCCAGCAGGGACAGTCTCTCCTACGAGCAGTACTTC	CASRDSLSYEQYF
TRBV18	TRBJ2-1	NA	TRBD2	TGTGCCAGCGCGCTAGCGGGAGGTAACAATGAGCAGTTCTTC	CASALAGGNNEQFF
TRBV7-6	TRBJ2-2	NA	TRBD1	TGTGCCAGCAGAAGTACCGGGACAGGGGGCTCCGGGGAGCTGTTTTTT	CASRSTGTGGSGELFF
TRBV4-3	TRBJ2-5	once	TRBD2	TGCGCCAGCAGCTTTAGATTAGTAGGTCAGGCTAGCGGGAGGTGGGCCCAAGAGACCCAGTACTTC	CASSFRLVGQASGRWAQETQYF
TRBV10-3	TRBJ2-1	NA	TRBD1	TGTGCCATCAGTGATCGACAGGGGCAGCTTGAGCAGTTCTTC	CAISDRQGQLEQFF
TRBV10-1	TRBJ2-1	NA	NA	TGCGCCAGCAGTGAGACGACCTACAATGAGCAGTTCTTC	CASSETTYNEQFF
TRBV30	TRBJ2-7	NA	TRBD2	TGTGCCTGGAGTGACCGGGACTATAGACGACGGCAGTACTTC	CAWSDRDYRRRQYF
TRBV6-1	TRBJ2-3	NA	NA	TGTGCCAGCCCTTCGCTAGGGGATACGCAGTATTTT	CASPSLGDTQYF
TRBV6-6	TRBJ2-1	NA	TRBD1	TGTGCCACACTCGTCTTTCAGGGACAGGGGGTCGATGAGCAGTTCTTC	CATLVFQGQGVDEQFF
TRBV9	TRBJ2-1	NA	TRBD2	TGTGCCAGCAGCGTAGACCCGACTAGCGGGGGGGCCAGTGAGCAGTTCTTC	CASSVDPTSGGASEQFF
TRBV5-4	TRBJ2-7	NA	NA	TGTGCCAGCGGGGAAACTGCCTACGAGCAGTACTTC	CASGETAYEQYF
TRBV30	TRBJ1-6	NA	TRBD1	TGTGCCTGGGGTGTGCGGGACAGGGGAGGCCTTTCACCCCTCCACTTT	CAWGVRDRGGLSPLHF
TRBV30	TRBJ2-3	NA	NA	TGTGCCTGGCGGGGGTTGCCCACAGATACGCAGTATTTT	CAWRGLPTDTQYF
TRBV10-2	TRBJ1-1	once	NA	TGCGCCAGCACAGGGGCAAAGAACACTGAAGCTTTCTTT	CASTGAKNTEAFF
TRBV19	TRBJ2-1	NA	NA	TGTGCCAGTAGTCCACGGGGCCCTGAGCAGTTCTTC	CASSPRGPEQFF
TRBV5-1	TRBJ2-3	NA	NA	TGCGCCAGCAGCTTGGAATTTTTTAGCACAGATACGCAGTATTTT	CASSLEFFSTDTQYF
TRBV30	TRBJ1-5	NA	NA	TGTGCCTGGAATGAAGGGATCAATCAGCCCCAGCATTTT	CAWNEGINQPQHF
TRBV21-1	TRBJ1-1	NA	NA	TGTGCCAGCAGGGGTAGACAGGCGGTGAACACTGAAGCTTTCTTT	CASRGRQAVNTEAFF
TRBV9	TRBJ2-7	NA	TRBD2	TGTGCCAGCAGCGTAGATGGGACTAGGTCCTACGAGCAGTACTTC	CASSVDGTRSYEQYF
TRBV11-2	TRBJ1-2	NA	NA	TGTGCCAGCAGCCCGGGCTATGGCTACACCTTC	CASSPGYGYTF
TRBV11-2	TRBJ2-3	NA	NA	TGTGCCAGCAGCTCGTCAGGGCGCGGGACAGATACGCAGTATTTT	CASSSSGRGTDTQYF
TRBV7-2	TRBJ2-7	once	NA	TGTGCCAGCAGCTACACCAAGGGACCCTACGAGCAGTACTTC	CASSYTKGPYEQYF
TRBV25-1	TRBJ1-5	NA	TRBD1	TGTGCCAGCAGTGAAGGGGACAGGGGGCCTCAGCCCCAGCATTTT	CASSEGDRGPQPQHF
TRBV19	TRBJ1-5	NA	NA	TGTGCCAGTAGTAGTCAGGCCCAAGGTAGCCAGCCCCAGCATTTT	CASSSQAQGSQPQHF
TRBV6-5	TRBJ1-1	NA	NA	TGTGCCAGCAAACCATGGGGCCCGACTGAAGCTTTCTTT	CASKPWGPTEAFF
TRBV11-2	TRBJ1-6	NA	TRBD1	TGTGCCAGCACCTCCCGGGAGGGCAGGGGGTCACCCCTCCACTTT	CASTSREGRGSPLHF
TRBV9	TRBJ2-1	NA	TRBD2	TGTGCCAGCAGCGTAGCTAGCGGGAGGGCCCCGACACACGATGAGCAGTTCTTC	CASSVASGRAPTHDEQFF
TRBV19	TRBJ2-5	NA	NA	TGTGCCAGTAGCACCGTCGCGGCCAATCACCAAGAGACCCAGTACTTC	CASSTVAANHQETQYF
TRBV25-1	TRBJ1-1	NA	NA	TGTGCCAGCAGTGAATCTGACGGCTACAACACTGAAGCTTTCTTT	CASSESDGYNTEAFF
TRBV2	TRBJ2-2	NA	TRBD2	TGTGCCAGCAGTTTAGCGGGGGGGCCAAACGGGGAGCTGTTTTTT	CASSLAGGPNGELFF
TRBV5-1	TRBJ1-1	few	TRBD1	TGCGCCAGCAGCTTCGGGACAGTGAACACTGAAGCTTTCTTT	CASSFGTVNTEAFF
TRBV10-3	TRBJ1-3	NA	NA	TGTGCCATCAGCGGAACCGCCGTCTCTGGAAACACCATATATTTT	CAISGTAVSGNTIYF
TRBV5-5	TRBJ2-5	NA	NA	TGTGCCAGCAGCGGGGCAGCCCAAGAGACCCAGTACTTC	CASSGAAQETQYF
TRBV10-3	TRBJ2-5	NA	TRBD2	TGTGCCATCAGGGCTAGCGGTCAAGAGACCCAGTACTTC	CAIRASGQETQYF
TRBV6-1	TRBJ1-2	NA	TRBD1	TGTGCCAGCAGTGAAGAGACAGGGGGGTATGGCTACACCTTC	CASSEETGGYGYTF
TRBV7-9	TRBJ2-1	NA	NA	TGTGCCAGCAGCTTTATAGGGGTTGAGCAGTTCTTC	CASSFIGVEQFF
TRBV27	TRBJ1-5	NA	NA	TGTGCCAGCAGCCCCTGGGGAGGGGTAGTTCAGCCCCAGCATTTT	CASSPWGGVVQPQHF
TRBV10-1	TRBJ2-2	NA	NA	TGCGCCAGCAGTGAAGGGGGAGCTAACCCCGGGGAGCTGTTTTTT	CASSEGGANPGELFF
TRBV14	TRBJ2-5	once	TRBD2	TGTGCCAGCAGCCAACTAGCGGGGGAGACCCAGTACTTC	CASSQLAGETQYF
TRBV5-1	TRBJ2-2	once	NA	TGCGCCAGCAGCAGGGGTGGAACGGGACAAAACACCGGGGAGCTGTTTTTT	CASSRGGTGQNTGELFF
TRBV5-4	TRBJ2-5	NA	TRBD2	TGTGCCAGCAGCAGACTAGCGGGGGAAGAGACCCAGTACTTC	CASSRLAGEETQYF
TRBV15	TRBJ2-7	NA	NA	TGTGCCACCAGCAGAGATGTAGGGATGAGCAACGAGCAGTACTTC	CATSRDVGMSNEQYF
TRBV4-1	TRBJ1-6	NA	NA	TGCGCCAGCAGCCAAGCCAACGGACCGTATAATTCACCCCTCCACTTT	CASSQANGPYNSPLHF
TRBV4-1	TRBJ2-3	NA	NA	TGCGCCAGCAGCCAGGGCTTCATCAGCACAGATACGCAGTATTTT	CASSQGFISTDTQYF
TRBV14	TRBJ2-5	once	TRBD1	TGTGCCAGCAGCCGCCTAGGGGGACAGGGCGAGACCCAGTACTTC	CASSRLGGQGETQYF
TRBV27	TRBJ1-6	once	TRBD1	TGTGCCAGCAGTTCCTCAGGGGGCGCGGTTTTTTCACCCCTCCACTTT	CASSSSGGAVFSPLHF
TRBV2	TRBJ2-7	NA	TRBD1	TGTGCCAGCAGTCCAATCGGGACAGGGTCGACGAACGAGCAGTACTTC	CASSPIGTGSTNEQYF
TRBV30	TRBJ1-1	NA	NA	TGTGCCTGGAGACGGTTCATGAACACTGAAGCTTTCTTT	CAWRRFMNTEAFF